These 8 T cell receptor beta chains originate from one sample sequenced in a study of blood T cells in healthy people across ages. Alongside a J-beta primer mix, a sample-barcoded 5' primer served in a second PCR lasting about 7 to 11 cycles. MiXCR, run by TCRdb on the 5' RACE reads, gives a single entry per CDR3 protein. The sample lists 450,000 to 700,000 distinct CDR3 sequences, 25% to 30% occurring once. Sequenced material: blood. The receptors were sampled from a woman in her 70s in good health.

This clonotype was observed a few times. V and J are TRBV21-1 and TRBJ2-7; TRBD1 reflects the table's D call only, with no check against the DNA. TRBV21-1 counts as a pseudogene. The CDR3 sequence is 12 residues long. This chain's CDR3 is CAMGGQGYEQYF. In DNA, the CDR3 is TGTGCCATGGGTGGCCAGGGCTACGAGCAGTACTTC.

The chain couples TRBV15 to TRBJ1-2; weak D call: TRBD1 (6 bases). Trimming took off 0 bases at V and 8 bases at J, with 19 bases between the two ends. Germline CDR1 is LNHNV and CDR2 is YYDKDF (reference sequence). This CDR3 is built from 16 residues. The chain's CDR3 is CATSRDKGGDKRGYTF. DNA of the CDR3: TGTGCCACCAGCAGAGATAAAGGGGGTGATAAAAGGGGCTACACCTTC.

CDR3 nucleotides: TGCGCCAGCAGCCACTCTAGCGGGGATTACAATGAGCAGTTCTTC. Amino acid sequence: CASSHSSGDYNEQFF. V and J are TRBV5-1 and TRBJ2-5; 9 bases fit TRBD2. The J call could be wrong; TRBJ2-1 is a better fit for the DNA end. The CDR3 length is 15 residues. The germline CDR1 and CDR2 sequences are SGHRS and YFSETQ.

As DNA, the CDR3 is TGCAGTGCGATGACAGGGGGCTCCTACAATGAGCAGTTCTTC. Translated, it gives CSAMTGGSYNEQFF. This chain uses TRBV20-1 with TRBJ2-1; TRBD1 aligns across 9 bases. Trimming cost V 6 bases and J 0 bases; bases outside gene matches: 3. Germline V gene sequence: CDR1 DFQATT, CDR2 SNEGSKA (reference sequence). The CDR3 length is 14 residues.

This clonotype was recorded a few times. The V call is TRBV15, the J call TRBJ2-2; D gene ambiguous. Germline-derived CDR1 and CDR2 are LNHNV and YYDKDF (reference sequence). This CDR3 has 15 amino acids. Trimming cost V 0 bases and J 4 bases, with 9 bases left between them. The CDR3 DNA is TGTGCCACCAGCAGAGATCGGCAGCCCACCGGGGAGCTGTTTTTT. This gives the protein CATSRDRQPTGELFF.

Turning to this clonotype: The conserved phenylalanine or tryptophan normally closing the CDR3 is absent here, so this likely arose from a read error. The chain combines TRBV20-1 with TRBJ1-4, with D unclear. CDR1 and CDR2 from the germline V gene are DFQATT and SNEGSKA (reference sequence). Deletions cut 6 bases from V and 0 bases from J, with 14 bases between. The CDR3 covers 15 residues. CDR3 loop: CSARRVPATNEKLFL. CDR3 DNA sequence: TGCAGTGCGAGACGCGTCCCTGCAACTAATGAAAAACTGTTTCTT.

This clonotype was found a few times. The CDR3 region is CASSYTGTYETDTQYF. The CDR3 DNA reads as TGTGCCAGCAGTTACACAGGGACCTACGAAACAGATACGCAGTATTTT. The rearrangement joins TRBV7-3 to TRBJ2-3, with D tentatively TRBD1 (6 bases). Germline assignment: CDR1 SGHTA and CDR2 FQGTGA. The CDR3 contains 16 residues. V lost 6 bases, J lost 3 bases, and 19 bases lay in between. The variable domain in full, with the rest retrieved from reference TRBV7-3 and TRBJ2-3, is GAGVSQTPSNKVTEKGKYVELRCDPISGHTALYWYRQSLGQGPEFLIYFQGTGAADDSGLPNDRFFAVRPEGSVSTLKIQRTERGDSAVYLCASSYTGTYETDTQYFGPGTRLTVL.

The rearrangement joins TRBV5-6 to TRBJ2-5; 8 bases are a match to TRBD1. The J call may be faulty, since TRBJ2-7 better matches the DNA end. The CDR3 loop spans 15 amino acids. Germline CDR1 reads SGHDT; CDR2 reads YYEEEE. The CDR3 loop reads CASSHLQGVSYEQYF. The CDR3 DNA follows: TGTGCCAGCAGCCACTTACAGGGGGTCTCCTACGAGCAGTACTTC.